The rows below give T cell receptor beta chains drawn from one sample of a study of OX40 agonist ivuxolimab in advanced cancers. This table comes from immunoSEQ multiplex PCR, and its TCRdb copy is limited to in-frame clones, with some not included. Here the sample spans about 35,000 clones, about 93% being singletons. This sample comprised CD4+ or CD8+ T cells sorted from blood, obtained in a trial of the OX40 agonist ivuxolimab. Source of these receptors: an adult with an advanced solid tumor such as melanoma, head and neck, liver or kidney cancer. Each CDR3 is given without its conserved first and last residue. Size tells how often a clone was seen (once, few, many) or the class of an expanded clone, and some rows leave it out.

v_gene: TRBV27
len: 13
abundance: .
j_gene: TRBJ2-3
CDR3aa: ASSREDRGRATQY

v_gene: TRBV6-1
len: 12
abundance: .
j_gene: TRBJ2-2
CDR3aa: ASNREVVNGELF

v_gene: TRBV23-1
len: 11
abundance: few
j_gene: TRBJ2-5
CDR3aa: ASSRLGEETQY

v_gene: TRBV2
len: 13
abundance: .
j_gene: TRBJ1-4
CDR3aa: ASSEHTGMSEKLF

v_gene: TRBV5-4
len: 11
abundance: .
j_gene: TRBJ2-7
CDR3aa: ASSSGRAYEQY

v_gene: TRBV18
len: 11
abundance: .
j_gene: TRBJ1-3
CDR3aa: ASSAKGGNTIY

v_gene: TRBV9
len: 15
abundance: .
j_gene: TRBJ2-2
CDR3aa: ASSDLAGGPSTGELF

v_gene: TRBV11-2
len: 16
abundance: .
j_gene: TRBJ2-7
CDR3aa: ASSLDNIYWDSSYEQY

v_gene: TRBV19
len: 13
abundance: .
j_gene: TRBJ2-3
CDR3aa: ASSKTGLDTDTQY

v_gene: TRBV4-1
len: 12
abundance: .
j_gene: TRBJ1-1
CDR3aa: ASSLSRGYTEAF

v_gene: TRBV7-9
len: 13
abundance: .
j_gene: TRBJ2-2
CDR3aa: ASSPGHPGAGELF

v_gene: TRBV10-1
len: 11
abundance: .
j_gene: TRBJ2-2
CDR3aa: ASSALNTGELF

v_gene: TRBV4-1
len: 13
abundance: .
j_gene: TRBJ2-5
CDR3aa: ASSPQSRWEETQY

v_gene: TRBV5-5
len: 13
abundance: .
j_gene: TRBJ1-1
CDR3aa: ASSSATGSITEAF

v_gene: TRBV28
len: 11
abundance: .
j_gene: TRBJ2-5
CDR3aa: ASSFKYLETQY

v_gene: TRBV6-1
len: 12
abundance: .
j_gene: TRBJ2-4
CDR3aa: ASASGTEKNIQY

v_gene: TRBV7-2
len: 12
abundance: .
j_gene: TRBJ1-1
CDR3aa: ASSLLRDTAEAF

v_gene: TRBV27
len: 11
abundance: .
j_gene: TRBJ2-3
CDR3aa: ASCWTGEDTQY

v_gene: TRBV9
len: 12
abundance: few
j_gene: TRBJ2-2
CDR3aa: ASSVEGFTGELF

v_gene: TRBV19
len: 13
abundance: once
j_gene: TRBJ1-5
CDR3aa: ASSMWSRGNQPQH

v_gene: TRBV7-7
len: 13
abundance: .
j_gene: TRBJ2-3
CDR3aa: ASSLTGIGPDTQY

v_gene: TRBV28
len: 11
abundance: .
j_gene: TRBJ2-1
CDR3aa: ASSLWQGDEQF

v_gene: TRBV7-9
len: 12
abundance: .
j_gene: TRBJ2-7
CDR3aa: ASSLAGVGYEQY